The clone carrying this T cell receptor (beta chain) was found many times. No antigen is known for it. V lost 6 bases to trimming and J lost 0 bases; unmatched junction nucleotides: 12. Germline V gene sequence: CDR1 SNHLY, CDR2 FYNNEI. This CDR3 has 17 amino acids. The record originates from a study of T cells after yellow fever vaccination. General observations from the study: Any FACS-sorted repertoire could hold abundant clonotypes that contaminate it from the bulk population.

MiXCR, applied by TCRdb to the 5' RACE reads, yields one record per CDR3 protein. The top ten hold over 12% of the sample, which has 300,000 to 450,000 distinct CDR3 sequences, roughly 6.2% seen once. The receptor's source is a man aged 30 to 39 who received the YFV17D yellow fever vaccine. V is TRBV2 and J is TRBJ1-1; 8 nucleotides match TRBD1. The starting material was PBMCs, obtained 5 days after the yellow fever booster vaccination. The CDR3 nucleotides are TGTGCCAGCAGGCCCGGGACAGGATGGGAGGTGAACACTGAAGCTTTCTTT. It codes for CASRPGTGWEVNTEAFF.